Listed below are T cell receptor beta chains from one sample, sequenced in a study of identical twins. TCRdb processed the 5' RACE reads anew with MiXCR; each CDR3 protein has one entry. The repertoire holds a few hundred thousand distinct CDR3 sequences, about 12% seen once, with approximately 7.5% in the top ten. The sample also formed part of further work on yellow fever vaccine responses in identical twins.

Sequencing was performed on CD8+ T cells sorted from blood. The source of these receptors is a woman in her late teens or twenties in good health. Each CDR3 is given with its conserved first and last residue. D genes are given only for firm matches. Clone size, where shown, is once, few, many, or a class for clones that have expanded.

d_call: .
clone_size: .
j_call: TRBJ2-1
v_call: TRBV29-1
cdr3_nt: TGCAGCGTTGATTCAGGGTCAGGGGCTTCCTACAATGAGCAGTTCTTC
cdr3_aa: CSVDSGSGASYNEQFF

d_call: TRBD2
clone_size: .
j_call: TRBJ2-1
v_call: TRBV2
cdr3_nt: TGTGCCAGTACTAGACTAGCGGGGTGGAATGAGCAGTTCTTC
cdr3_aa: CASTRLAGWNEQFF

d_call: .
clone_size: .
j_call: TRBJ2-1
v_call: TRBV12-3/TRBV12-4
cdr3_nt: TGTGCCAGCAGTTTGGCCCTAGCCCCTAACAATGAGCAGTTCTTC
cdr3_aa: CASSLALAPNNEQFF

d_call: TRBD1
clone_size: .
j_call: TRBJ2-7
v_call: TRBV27
cdr3_nt: TGTGCCAGCAGTTTACTTTCGGGACAGGCCTACGAGCAGTACTTC
cdr3_aa: CASSLLSGQAYEQYF

d_call: .
clone_size: few
j_call: TRBJ2-1
v_call: TRBV3-1
cdr3_nt: TGTGCCAGCAGCAGACAGTCCAACTACAATGAGCAGTTCTTC
cdr3_aa: CASSRQSNYNEQFF

d_call: .
clone_size: once
j_call: TRBJ2-7
v_call: TRBV7-2
cdr3_nt: TGTGCCAGCAGCTCGTCATGGAGGGCCGTGGGGACCTACGAGCAGTACTTC
cdr3_aa: CASSSSWRAVGTYEQYF

d_call: TRBD2
clone_size: .
j_call: TRBJ2-3
v_call: TRBV11-2
cdr3_nt: TGTGCCAGCAGCTTAGAGGCGGGAGGCCAAGCAGATACGCAGTATTTT
cdr3_aa: CASSLEAGGQADTQYF

d_call: .
clone_size: few
j_call: TRBJ1-1
v_call: TRBV5-1
cdr3_nt: TGCGCCAGCGGCTGGGATCTGAACACTGAAGCTTTCTTT
cdr3_aa: CASGWDLNTEAFF

d_call: .
clone_size: .
j_call: TRBJ2-5
v_call: TRBV12-3/TRBV12-4
cdr3_nt: TGTGCCAGCAGGCCCTACGGGTCCCCCCAAGAGACCCAGTACTTC
cdr3_aa: CASRPYGSPQETQYF

d_call: .
clone_size: many
j_call: TRBJ1-1
v_call: TRBV7-8
cdr3_nt: TGTGCCAGCAGCTTAGTTTACACAGGGAGGGTTACTGAAGCTTTCTTT
cdr3_aa: CASSLVYTGRVTEAFF

d_call: TRBD2
clone_size: .
j_call: TRBJ2-3
v_call: TRBV20-1
cdr3_nt: TGCAGTGCTAATCCCAGCGGGGGGGAAATAGATACGCAGTATTTT
cdr3_aa: CSANPSGGEIDTQYF

d_call: .
clone_size: .
j_call: TRBJ2-7
v_call: TRBV7-9
cdr3_nt: TGTGCCAGCAGCTTAAGCAGGACCGAGCAGTACTTC
cdr3_aa: CASSLSRTEQYF

d_call: .
clone_size: few
j_call: TRBJ1-1
v_call: TRBV25-1
cdr3_nt: TGTGCCAGCAGTGAAGCATCGAGGGAGAGGACTGAAGCTTTCTTT
cdr3_aa: CASSEASRERTEAFF

d_call: TRBD2
clone_size: .
j_call: TRBJ2-3
v_call: TRBV12-5
cdr3_nt: TGTGCTAGTGGTTCCCCCAGCACTAGCGGGAGAACAGATACGCAGTATTTT
cdr3_aa: CASGSPSTSGRTDTQYF

d_call: .
clone_size: few
j_call: TRBJ2-1
v_call: TRBV7-9
cdr3_nt: TGTGCCAGCAGCTTAAGCGGGTCGTCTCACAATGAGCAGTTCTTC
cdr3_aa: CASSLSGSSHNEQFF

d_call: .
clone_size: many
j_call: TRBJ2-7
v_call: TRBV7-9
cdr3_nt: TGCGCCAGCAGCTCCGGAATCTCCTACGAGCAGTACTTC
cdr3_aa: CASSSGISYEQYF

d_call: .
clone_size: few
j_call: TRBJ2-3
v_call: TRBV9
cdr3_nt: TGTGCCAGCAGCGTAGATATAGATACGCAGTATTTT
cdr3_aa: CASSVDIDTQYF

d_call: .
clone_size: few
j_call: TRBJ1-4
v_call: TRBV12-3/TRBV12-4
cdr3_nt: TGTGCCAGCAGTTTCGTACCCACTAATGAAAAACTGTTTTTT
cdr3_aa: CASSFVPTNEKLFF

d_call: .
clone_size: few
j_call: TRBJ1-4
v_call: TRBV2
cdr3_nt: TGTGCCAGCAGAGTCGAAAAACTGTTTTTT
cdr3_aa: CASRVEKLFF

d_call: TRBD2
clone_size: many
j_call: TRBJ2-7
v_call: TRBV20-1
cdr3_nt: TGCAGTGCCCAGCGGGAGGGCCCCTACGAGCAGTACTTC
cdr3_aa: CSAQREGPYEQYF